In its sample, the clone carrying this T cell receptor (beta chain) was seen once. Its antigen is as yet unknown. The sample comes from a study of shared clonotypes between healthy human individuals. Study results and limitations: The small donor group covered limited genetic and exposure diversity. Clonotype sharing among donors was expected to depend on sequencing depth.

Using immunoSEQ multiplex PCR, the repertoire was profiled, and TCRdb retains in-frame clones only, with some absent. The data show about 490,000 clones, over 65% seen once. CDR3 length equals 16 residues. Germline-derived CDR1 and CDR2 are SGHRS and YFSETQ. Trimming stripped 5 bases from V and 2 bases from J, with 20 bases between. This sequence was found in a woman in her thirties or forties in good health. Some clones in this sample may be carry-over from other donors' samples. J is TRBJ2-7 and V is TRBV5-1, with D possibly being TRBD1 (6 bases). The specimen was PBMCs. The CDR3, as DNA: TGCGCCAGCAGTCTTACAGGGTTTCCTCAAACCTACGAGCAGTACTTC. It translates to CASSLTGFPQTYEQYF. Full variable domain (missing parts from reference TRBV5-1 and TRBJ2-7): KAGVTQTPRYLIKTRGQQVTLSCSPISGHRSVSWYQQTPGQGLQFLFEYFSETQRNKGNFPGRFSGRQFSNSRSEMNVSTLELGDSALYLCASSLTGFPQTYEQYFGPGTRLTVT.